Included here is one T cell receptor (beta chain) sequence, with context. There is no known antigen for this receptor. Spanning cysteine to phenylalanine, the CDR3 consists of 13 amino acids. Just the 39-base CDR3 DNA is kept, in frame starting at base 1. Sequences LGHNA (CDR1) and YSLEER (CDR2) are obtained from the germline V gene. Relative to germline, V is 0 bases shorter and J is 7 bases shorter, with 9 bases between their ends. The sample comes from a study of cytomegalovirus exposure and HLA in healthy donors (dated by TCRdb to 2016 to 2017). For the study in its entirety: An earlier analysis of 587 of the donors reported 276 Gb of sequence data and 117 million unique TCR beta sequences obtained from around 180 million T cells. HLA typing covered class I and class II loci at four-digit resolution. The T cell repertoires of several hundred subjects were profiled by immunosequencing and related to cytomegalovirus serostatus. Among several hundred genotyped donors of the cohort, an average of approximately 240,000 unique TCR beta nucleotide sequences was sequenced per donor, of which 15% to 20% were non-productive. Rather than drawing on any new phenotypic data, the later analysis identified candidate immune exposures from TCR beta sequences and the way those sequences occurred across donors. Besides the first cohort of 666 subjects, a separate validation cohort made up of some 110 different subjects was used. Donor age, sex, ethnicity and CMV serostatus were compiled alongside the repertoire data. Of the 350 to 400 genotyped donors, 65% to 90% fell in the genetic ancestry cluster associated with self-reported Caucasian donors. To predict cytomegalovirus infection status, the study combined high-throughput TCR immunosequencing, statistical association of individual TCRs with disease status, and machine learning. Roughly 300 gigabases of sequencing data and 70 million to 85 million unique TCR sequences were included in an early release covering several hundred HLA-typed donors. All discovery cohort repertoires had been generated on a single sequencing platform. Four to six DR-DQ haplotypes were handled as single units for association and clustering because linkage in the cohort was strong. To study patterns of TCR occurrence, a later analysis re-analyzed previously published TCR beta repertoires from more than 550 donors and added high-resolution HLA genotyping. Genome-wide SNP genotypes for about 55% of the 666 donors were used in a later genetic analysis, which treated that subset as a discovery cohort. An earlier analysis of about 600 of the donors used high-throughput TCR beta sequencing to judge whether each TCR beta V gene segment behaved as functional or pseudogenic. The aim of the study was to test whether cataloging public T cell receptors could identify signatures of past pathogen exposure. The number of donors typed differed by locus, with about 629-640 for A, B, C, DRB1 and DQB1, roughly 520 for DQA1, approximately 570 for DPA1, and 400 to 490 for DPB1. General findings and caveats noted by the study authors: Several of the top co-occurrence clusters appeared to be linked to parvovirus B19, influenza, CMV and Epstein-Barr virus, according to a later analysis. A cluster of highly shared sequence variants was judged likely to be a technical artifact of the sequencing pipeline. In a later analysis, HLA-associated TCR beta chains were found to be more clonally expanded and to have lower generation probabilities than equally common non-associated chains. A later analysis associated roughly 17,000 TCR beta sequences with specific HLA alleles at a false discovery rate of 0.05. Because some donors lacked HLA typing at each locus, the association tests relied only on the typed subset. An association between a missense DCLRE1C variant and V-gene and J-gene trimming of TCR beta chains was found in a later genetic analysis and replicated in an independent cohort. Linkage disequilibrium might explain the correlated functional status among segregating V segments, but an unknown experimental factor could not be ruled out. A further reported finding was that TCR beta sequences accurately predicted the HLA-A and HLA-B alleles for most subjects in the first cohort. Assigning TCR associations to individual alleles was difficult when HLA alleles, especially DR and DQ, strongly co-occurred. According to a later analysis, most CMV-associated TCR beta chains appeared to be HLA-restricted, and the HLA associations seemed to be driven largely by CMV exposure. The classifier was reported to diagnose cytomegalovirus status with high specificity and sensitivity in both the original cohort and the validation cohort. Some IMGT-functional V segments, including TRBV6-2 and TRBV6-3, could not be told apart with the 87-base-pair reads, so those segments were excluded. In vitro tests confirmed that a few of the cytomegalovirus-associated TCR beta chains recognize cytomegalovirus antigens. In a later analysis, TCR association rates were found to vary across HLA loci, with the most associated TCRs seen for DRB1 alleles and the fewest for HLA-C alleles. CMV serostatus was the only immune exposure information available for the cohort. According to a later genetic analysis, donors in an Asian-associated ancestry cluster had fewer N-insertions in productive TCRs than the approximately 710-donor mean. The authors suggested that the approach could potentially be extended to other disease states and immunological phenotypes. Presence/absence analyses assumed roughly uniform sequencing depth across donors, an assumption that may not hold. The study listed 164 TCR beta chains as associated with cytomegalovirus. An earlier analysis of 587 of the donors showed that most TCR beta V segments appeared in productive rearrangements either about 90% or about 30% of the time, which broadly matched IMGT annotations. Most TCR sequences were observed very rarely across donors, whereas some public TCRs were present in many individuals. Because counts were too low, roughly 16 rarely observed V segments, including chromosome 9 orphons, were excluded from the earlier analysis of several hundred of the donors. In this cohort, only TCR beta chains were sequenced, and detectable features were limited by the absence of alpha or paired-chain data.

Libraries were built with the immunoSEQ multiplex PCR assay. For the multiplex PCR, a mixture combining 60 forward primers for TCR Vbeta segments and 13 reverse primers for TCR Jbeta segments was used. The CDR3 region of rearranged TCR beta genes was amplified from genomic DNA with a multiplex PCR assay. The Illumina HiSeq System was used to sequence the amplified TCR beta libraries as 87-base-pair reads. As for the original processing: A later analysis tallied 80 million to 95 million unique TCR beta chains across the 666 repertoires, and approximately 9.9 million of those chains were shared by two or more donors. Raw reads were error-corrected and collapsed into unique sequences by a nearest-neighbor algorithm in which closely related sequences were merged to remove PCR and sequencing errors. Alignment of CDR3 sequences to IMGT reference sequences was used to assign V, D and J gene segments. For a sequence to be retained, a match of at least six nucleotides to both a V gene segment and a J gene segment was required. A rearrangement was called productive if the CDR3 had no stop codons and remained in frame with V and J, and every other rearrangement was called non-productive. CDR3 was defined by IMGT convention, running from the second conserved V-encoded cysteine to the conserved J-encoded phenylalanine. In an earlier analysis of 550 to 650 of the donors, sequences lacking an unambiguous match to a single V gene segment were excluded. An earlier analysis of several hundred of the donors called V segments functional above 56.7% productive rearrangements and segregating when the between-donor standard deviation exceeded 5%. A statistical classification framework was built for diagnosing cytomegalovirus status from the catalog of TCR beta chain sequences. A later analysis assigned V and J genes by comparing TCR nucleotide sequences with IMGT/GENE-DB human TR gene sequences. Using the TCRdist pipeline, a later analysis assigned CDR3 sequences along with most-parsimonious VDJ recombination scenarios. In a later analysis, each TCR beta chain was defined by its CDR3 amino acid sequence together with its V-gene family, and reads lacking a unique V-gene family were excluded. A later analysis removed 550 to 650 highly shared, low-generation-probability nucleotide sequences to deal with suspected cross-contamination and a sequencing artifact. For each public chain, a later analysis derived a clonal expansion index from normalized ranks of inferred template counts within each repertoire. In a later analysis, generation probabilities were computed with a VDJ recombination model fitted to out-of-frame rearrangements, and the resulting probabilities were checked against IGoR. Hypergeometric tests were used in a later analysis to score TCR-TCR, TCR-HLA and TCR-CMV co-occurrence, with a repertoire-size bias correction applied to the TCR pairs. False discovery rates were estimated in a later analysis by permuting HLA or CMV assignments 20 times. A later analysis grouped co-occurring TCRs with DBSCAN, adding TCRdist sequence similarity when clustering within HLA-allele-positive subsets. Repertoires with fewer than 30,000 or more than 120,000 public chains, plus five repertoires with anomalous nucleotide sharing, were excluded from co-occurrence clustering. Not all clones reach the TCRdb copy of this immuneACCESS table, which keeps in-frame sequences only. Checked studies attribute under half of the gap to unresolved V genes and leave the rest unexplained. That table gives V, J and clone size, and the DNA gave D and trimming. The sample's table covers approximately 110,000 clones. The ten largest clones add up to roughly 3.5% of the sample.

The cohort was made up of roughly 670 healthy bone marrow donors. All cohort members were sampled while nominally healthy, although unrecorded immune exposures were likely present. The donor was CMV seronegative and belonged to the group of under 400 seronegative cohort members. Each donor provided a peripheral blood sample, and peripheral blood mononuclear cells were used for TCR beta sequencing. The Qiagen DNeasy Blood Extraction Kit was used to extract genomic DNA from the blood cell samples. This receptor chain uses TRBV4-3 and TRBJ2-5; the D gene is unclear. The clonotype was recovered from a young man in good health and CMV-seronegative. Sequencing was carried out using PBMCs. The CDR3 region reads CASSQDFPGTQYF. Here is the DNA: TGCGCCAGCAGCCAAGATTTCCCAGGGACCCAGTACTTC.